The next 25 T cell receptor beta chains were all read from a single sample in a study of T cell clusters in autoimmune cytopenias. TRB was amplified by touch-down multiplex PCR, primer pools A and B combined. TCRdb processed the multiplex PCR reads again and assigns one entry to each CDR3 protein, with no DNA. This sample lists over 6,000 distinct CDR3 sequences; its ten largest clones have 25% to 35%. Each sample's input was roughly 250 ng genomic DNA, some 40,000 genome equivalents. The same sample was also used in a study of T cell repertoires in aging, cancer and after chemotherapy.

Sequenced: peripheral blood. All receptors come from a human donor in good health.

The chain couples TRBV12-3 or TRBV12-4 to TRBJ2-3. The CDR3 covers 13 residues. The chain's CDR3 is CASSRTFTDTQYF.

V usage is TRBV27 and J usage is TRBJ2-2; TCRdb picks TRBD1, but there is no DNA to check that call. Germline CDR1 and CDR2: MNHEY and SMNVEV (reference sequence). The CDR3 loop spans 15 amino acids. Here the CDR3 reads CASSMDSANTGELFF.

The CDR3 sequence: CASSTASSGSDNEQFF. This sequence joins TRBV6-6 and TRBJ2-1; with no DNA, the TCRdb D assignment of TRBD2 cannot be verified. CDR1 and CDR2 (germline): MNHNY, SVGAGI (reference sequence). The CDR3 covers 16 residues.

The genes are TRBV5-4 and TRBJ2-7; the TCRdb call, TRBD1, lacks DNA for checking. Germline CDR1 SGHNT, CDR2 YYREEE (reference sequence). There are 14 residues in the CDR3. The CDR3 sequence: CASSRGDPPGEQYF.

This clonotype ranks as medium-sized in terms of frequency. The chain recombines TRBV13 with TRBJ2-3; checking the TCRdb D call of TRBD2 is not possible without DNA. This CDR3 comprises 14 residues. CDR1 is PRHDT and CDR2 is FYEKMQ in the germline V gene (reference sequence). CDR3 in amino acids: CASSLTSSTDTQYF.

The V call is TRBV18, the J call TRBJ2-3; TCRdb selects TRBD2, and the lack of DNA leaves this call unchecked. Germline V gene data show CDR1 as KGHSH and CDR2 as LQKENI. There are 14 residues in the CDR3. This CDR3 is CASSPDSSTDTQYF.

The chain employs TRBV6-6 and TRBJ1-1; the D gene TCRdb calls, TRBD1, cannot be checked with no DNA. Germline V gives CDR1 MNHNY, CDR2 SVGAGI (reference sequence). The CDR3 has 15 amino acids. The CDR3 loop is CASSSPDRVNTEAFF.

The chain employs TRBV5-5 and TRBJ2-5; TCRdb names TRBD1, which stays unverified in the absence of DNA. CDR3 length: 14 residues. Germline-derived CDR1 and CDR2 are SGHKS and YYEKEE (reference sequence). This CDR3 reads CASSSQGVQETQYF.

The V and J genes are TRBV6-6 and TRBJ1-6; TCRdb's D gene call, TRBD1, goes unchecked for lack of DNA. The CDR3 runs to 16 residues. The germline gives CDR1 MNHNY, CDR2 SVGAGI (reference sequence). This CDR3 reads CASSQTWDRLGSPLHF.

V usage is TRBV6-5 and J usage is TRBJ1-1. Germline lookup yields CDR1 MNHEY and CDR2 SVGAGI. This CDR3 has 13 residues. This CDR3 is CATSLTGNTEAFF.

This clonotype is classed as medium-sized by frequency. The CDR3 reads CASSIGSGGNTGELFF. This chain links TRBV19 with TRBJ2-2; TCRdb selects TRBD1, and the lack of DNA leaves this call unchecked. This CDR3 comprises 16 residues. Germline assignment: CDR1 LNHDA and CDR2 SQIVND (reference sequence).

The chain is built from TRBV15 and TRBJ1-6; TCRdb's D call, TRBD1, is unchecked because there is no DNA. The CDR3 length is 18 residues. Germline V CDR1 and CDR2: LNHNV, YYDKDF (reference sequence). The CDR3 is CATSRGRGRGDFRSPLHF.

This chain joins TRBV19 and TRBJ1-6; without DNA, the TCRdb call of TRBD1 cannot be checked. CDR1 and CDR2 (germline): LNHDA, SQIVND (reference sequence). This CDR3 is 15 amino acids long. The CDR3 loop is CASTIAGTRGSPLHF.

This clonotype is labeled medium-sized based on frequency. The CDR3 protein is CASSLASGTDTQYF. V gene TRBV5-4 combines with J gene TRBJ2-3; checking the TCRdb D call of TRBD2 is not possible without DNA. This CDR3 has 14 amino acids. Per the germline V gene, CDR1 is SGHNT and CDR2 is YYREEE (reference sequence). Combining the CDR3 with reference TRBV5-4 and TRBJ2-3 gives the whole variable domain ETGVTQSPTHLIKTRGQQVTLRCSSQSGHNTVSWYQQALGQGPQFIFQYYREEENGRGNFPPRFSGLQFPNYSSELNVNALELDDSALYLCASSLASGTDTQYFGPGTRLTVL.

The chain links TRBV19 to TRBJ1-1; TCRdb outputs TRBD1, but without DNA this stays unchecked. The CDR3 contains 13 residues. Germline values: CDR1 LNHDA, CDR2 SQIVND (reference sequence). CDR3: CASSIIPGTEAFF.

CDR3: CASSLSPGTYEQYF. The chain is built from TRBV5-6 and TRBJ2-7; TCRdb's D call of TRBD1 is untestable without DNA. Germline CDR1 and CDR2: SGHDT and YYEEEE. CDR3 size: 14 residues.

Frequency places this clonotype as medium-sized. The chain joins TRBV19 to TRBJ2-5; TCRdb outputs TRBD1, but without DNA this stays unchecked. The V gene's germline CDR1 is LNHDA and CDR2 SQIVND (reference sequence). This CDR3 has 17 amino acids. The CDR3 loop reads CASSSFAAGTGQETQYF.

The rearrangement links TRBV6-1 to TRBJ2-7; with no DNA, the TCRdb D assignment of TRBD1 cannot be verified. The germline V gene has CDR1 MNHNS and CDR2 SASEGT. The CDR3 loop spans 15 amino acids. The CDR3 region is CASSEPGTSDYEQYF.

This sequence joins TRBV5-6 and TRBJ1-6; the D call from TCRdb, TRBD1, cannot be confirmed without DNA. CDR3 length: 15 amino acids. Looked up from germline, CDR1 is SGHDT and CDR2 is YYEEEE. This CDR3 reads CASSDTGTVNSPLHF. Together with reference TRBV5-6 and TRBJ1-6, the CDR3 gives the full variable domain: DAGVTQSPTHLIKTRGQQVTLRCSPKSGHDTVSWYQQALGQGPQFIFQYYEEEERQRGNFPDRFSGHQFPNYSSELNVNALLLGDSALYLCASSDTGTVNSPLHFGNGTRLTVT.

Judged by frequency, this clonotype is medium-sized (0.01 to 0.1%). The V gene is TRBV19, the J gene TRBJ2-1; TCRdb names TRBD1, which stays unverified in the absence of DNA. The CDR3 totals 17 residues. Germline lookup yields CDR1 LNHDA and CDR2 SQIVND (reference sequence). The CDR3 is CASSGQGAGGVYNEQFF.

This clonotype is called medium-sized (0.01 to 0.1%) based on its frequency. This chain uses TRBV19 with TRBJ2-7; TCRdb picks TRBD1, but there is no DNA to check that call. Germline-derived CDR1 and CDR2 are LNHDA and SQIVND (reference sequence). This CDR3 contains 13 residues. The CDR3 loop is CASSRYAGYEQYF.

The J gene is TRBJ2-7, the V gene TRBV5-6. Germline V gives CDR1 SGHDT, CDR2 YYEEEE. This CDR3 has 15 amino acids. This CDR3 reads CASSIATYSYNEQYF.

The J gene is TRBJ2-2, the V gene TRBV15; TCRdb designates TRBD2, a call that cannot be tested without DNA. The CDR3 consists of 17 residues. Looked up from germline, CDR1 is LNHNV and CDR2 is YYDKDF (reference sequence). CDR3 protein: CATSSRTSGRNTGELFF.

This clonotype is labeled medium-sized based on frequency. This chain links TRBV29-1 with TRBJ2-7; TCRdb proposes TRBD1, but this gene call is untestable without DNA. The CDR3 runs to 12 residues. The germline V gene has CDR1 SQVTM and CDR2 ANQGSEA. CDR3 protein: CSVVQGTYEQYF.

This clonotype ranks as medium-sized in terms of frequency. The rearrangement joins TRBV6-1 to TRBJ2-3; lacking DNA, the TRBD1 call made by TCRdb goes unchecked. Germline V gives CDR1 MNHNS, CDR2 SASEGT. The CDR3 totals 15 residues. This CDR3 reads CASKRQGALPDTQYF.